The 7 T cell receptor beta chains below come from one sample, sequenced in a study of blood T cells in healthy people across ages. PCR was performed a second time for roughly 7 to 11 cycles using a sample-barcoded 5' primer and a J-beta primer mix. TCRdb reprocessed the 5' RACE reads with MiXCR, giving one entry per CDR3 protein. This sample yields some 1,500,000 distinct CDR3 sequences, of which roughly two fifths are seen a single time; under 5% belongs to the top ten. The material sequenced was blood. Receptors were obtained from a woman between 18 and 30 years old in good health.

This clonotype has ten or more counts. V and J are TRBV12-3 or TRBV12-4 and TRBJ2-7; D is perhaps TRBD2 (6 bases). This CDR3 comprises 15 residues. Trimming stripped 3 bases from V and 2 bases from J, with 14 bases between. DNA for the CDR3: TGTGCCAGCAGTTTTCGGCAGGGAGGACCCTACGAGCAGTACTTC. This encodes CASSFRQGGPYEQYF.

This chain links TRBV12-5 with TRBJ2-1; weak D call: TRBD1 (5 bases). This CDR3 has 13 amino acids. CDR1 is LGHNT and CDR2 is FRNRAP in the germline V gene. The V and J ends lost 1 base and 7 bases respectively, with 8 bases between them. The CDR3, as DNA: TGTGCTAGTGGTTTGGAACCAGGGAATGAGCAGTTCTTC. Translating gives CASGLEPGNEQFF.

The rearrangement uses TRBV5-1 and TRBJ2-1, with 8 bases that match TRBD2. The V and J ends lost 4 bases and 6 bases, in that order; junction bases with no gene match: 9. Germline V gene data show CDR1 as SGHRS and CDR2 as YFSETQ. This CDR3 contains 15 residues. For the CDR3, the DNA is TGCGCCAGCAGCCTTGAGATGGCGGGGGGCAATGAGCAGTTCTTC. This gives the protein CASSLEMAGGNEQFF.

This clonotype was detected only a few times. The chain has TRBV9 and TRBJ2-1, with a tentative D call TRBD2 (7 bases). The germline V gene has CDR1 SGDLS and CDR2 YYNGEE. Trimming removed 0 bases at V and 3 bases at J, with 13 bases between. The CDR3 length is 16 residues. CDR3 sequence (DNA): TGTGCCAGCAGCGTAGCAACGGGGGGCCTCTACAATGAGCAGTTCTTC. It yields the protein CASSVATGGLYNEQFF. Filled out from reference TRBV9 and TRBJ2-1, the complete variable domain reads DSGVTQTPKHLITATGQRVTLRCSPRSGDLSVYWYQQSLDQGLQFLIQYYNGEERAKGNILERFSAQQFPDLHSELNLSSLELGDSALYFCASSVATGGLYNEQFFGPGTRLTVL.

This clonotype was detected only a few times. The rearrangement joins TRBV14 to TRBJ2-1; 13 bases align to TRBD2. Trimming at V came to 3 bases and at J to 5 bases, leaving 4 bases not matched to a gene. The CDR3 has 16 residues. The germline CDR1 and CDR2 sequences are SGHDN and FVKESK. CDR3 protein: CASSQTSGRPNNEQFF. The CDR3, as DNA: TGTGCCAGCAGCCAGACTAGCGGGAGGCCCAACAATGAGCAGTTCTTC. The whole variable domain, filled in from reference TRBV14 and TRBJ2-1, reads EAGVTQFPSHSVIEKGQTVTLRCDPISGHDNLYWYRRVMGKEIKFLLHFVKESKQDESGMPNNRFLAERTGGTYSTLKVQPAELEDSGVYFCASSQTSGRPNNEQFFGPGTRLTVL.

The chain employs TRBV4-3 and TRBJ2-3; the D gene is possibly TRBD1 (6 bases). The CDR3 runs 16 residues. Germline V gene data show CDR1 as LGHNA and CDR2 as YSLEER. V lost 1 base and J lost 6, with 17 bases in between. The chain's CDR3 is CASSQAWGQGMDTQYF. CDR3 coding DNA: TGCGCCAGCAGCCAAGCTTGGGGGCAGGGGATGGATACGCAGTATTTT.

The J gene is TRBJ2-1, the V gene TRBV20-1; no reliable D call. In germline, CDR1 is DFQATT, CDR2 SNEGSKA (reference sequence). The germline V and J ends were trimmed by 5 bases and 7 bases, with 12 bases remaining between them. The CDR3 runs 12 residues. CDR3 protein: CSAPLSVNEQFF. Here the CDR3 DNA reads TGCAGTGCTCCCCTGAGTGTGAATGAGCAGTTCTTC.